This T cell receptor (beta chain) came from a study of OX40 agonist ivuxolimab in advanced cancers. Study-wide background: Six ivuxolimab dose levels, 0.01 to 10 mg/kg, were given intravenously every 2 weeks. Allowance was made for prior anti-PD-1, anti-PD-L1 or anti-CTLA-4 therapy, and roughly 39% had some.

Assay used: immunoSEQ multiplex PCR; TCRdb lists only in-frame clones, some missing. The sample yields 30,000 to 40,000 clones, about 92% seen once. Germline V gives CDR1 LGHNA, CDR2 YNFKEQ. V lost 2 bases and J lost 5; bases outside the gene matches: 8. The CDR3 has 15 amino acids. This receptor was identified in an adult with an advanced solid tumor such as melanoma, head and neck, liver or kidney cancer. The rearrangement links TRBV4-2 to TRBJ2-5, with 7 bases identical to TRBD2. This specimen was CD4+ or CD8+ T cells sorted from blood, taken in a trial of the OX40 agonist ivuxolimab. In nucleotides, the CDR3 is TGTGCCAGCAGCCAAATCAGCGGGGTGTTCGAGACCCAGTACTTC. The encoded protein is CASSQISGVFETQYF.